These T cell receptor beta chains were read from a single sample in a study of T cells in Graves' hyperthyroidism and ophthalmopathy. TCRdb reanalysed the multiplex PCR reads using MiXCR and keeps one entry per CDR3 protein. This repertoire shows under 350,000 distinct CDR3 sequences, 18% found once; its top ten account for approximately 54%. The specimen was blood. All receptors derive from a woman aged 45-65 years with Graves' hyperthyroidism. Both conserved end residues are part of each CDR3. A D gene is named only where the DNA matches it firmly. Not every row has a clone size; where given, it reads once, few, many or a size class.

d_call	clone_size	v_call	cdr3_length	j_call	cdr3_nt	cdr3_aa
NA	NA	TRBV5-1	16	TRBJ1-2	TGCGCCAGCAGCTTGGTAGGGTCAGACCTTAACTATGGCTACACCTTC	CASSLVGSDLNYGYTF
TRBD2	many	TRBV27	17	TRBJ2-1	TGTGCCAGCAGTCGGGGTAGCGGGGGTACCCTCTACAATGAGCAGTTCTTC	CASSRGSGGTLYNEQFF
NA	many	TRBV6-1	16	TRBJ1-5	TGTGCCAGCAGTACCTCGGGGTCTTTAAGGAATCAGCCCCAGCATTTT	CASSTSGSLRNQPQHF
TRBD1	NA	TRBV6-1	15	TRBJ2-6	TGTGCCAGCAAACCAACAGGGGTAGGGGCCAACGTCCTGACTTTC	CASKPTGVGANVLTF
TRBD2	many	TRBV7-6	17	TRBJ2-1	TGTGCCAGCAGCTTAAGAGCCCTAGCGGAGCACTACAATGAGCAGTTCTTC	CASSLRALAEHYNEQFF
NA	NA	TRBV29-1	12	TRBJ1-1	TGCGGAACTCAAGCAATGAACACTGAAGCTTTCTTT	CGTQAMNTEAFF
TRBD1	few	TRBV6-1	16	TRBJ2-1	TGTGCCAGCAGTTTATCCGGGACAGGTACAACGAATGAGCAGTTCTTC	CASSLSGTGTTNEQFF
TRBD2	NA	TRBV11-1	15	TRBJ2-5	TGTGCCAGCAGTCCTAGGGCGGGGGGTTTGGAGACCCAGTACTTC	CASSPRAGGLETQYF
TRBD2	NA	TRBV4-2	19	TRBJ2-3	TGTGCCAGCAGCCAAGGCGGGATAGCGGGGGGGGCCGGGATGTATACGCAGTATTTT	CASSQGGIAGGAGMYTQYF
TRBD1	many	TRBV5-1	14	TRBJ2-3	TGCGCCAGCAGTTCCGTCCAGGGGGCAGATACGCAGTATTTT	CASSSVQGADTQYF
NA	many	TRBV12-3/TRBV12-4	10	TRBJ2-1	TGTGCCAGCGGTTCGGGGGAGCAGTTCTTC	CASGSGEQFF
NA	many	TRBV28	13	TRBJ1-2	TGTGCCAGCAGCAAGACAGGCTCCTATGGCTACACCTTC	CASSKTGSYGYTF
TRBD1	NA	TRBV9	15	TRBJ2-1	TGTGCCAGCAGCGTAGGCGGACAGGAGTACAATGAGCAGTTCTTC	CASSVGGQEYNEQFF